The rows below give T cell receptor beta chains drawn from one sample of a study of blood T cell repertoires in COVID-19. Repertoires were generated with immunoSEQ multiplex PCR, while TCRdb's copy carries only in-frame clones and drops some. The table includes 450,000 or so clones, around nine tenths detected once. Material for sequencing was peripheral blood. The receptors derive from a man aged 18 to 30 with COVID-19, enrolled during active disease. The CDR3 runs from the conserved cysteine through the conserved F or W. Fields, in order: V gene, D gene, clone size, J gene, CDR3 protein, CDR3 DNA. The D gene is left open where the match is weak. Clone sizes are given selectively: once, few, many, or a class where the clone is expanded.

TRBV5-4,-,-,TRBJ2-1,CASSLDDGGEQFF,TGTGCCAGCAGCTTGGATGACGGGGGTGAGCAGTTCTTC
TRBV29-1,-,once,TRBJ1-1,CSVAGNLGNTEAFF,TGCAGCGTAGCCGGGAATTTGGGGAACACTGAAGCTTTCTTT
TRBV9,-,-,TRBJ1-1,CASSVANRGDTEAFF,TGTGCCAGCAGCGTAGCTAACCGGGGAGACACTGAAGCTTTCTTT
TRBV24-1,TRBD2,once,TRBJ2-1,CAIPDRAGGNNEQFF,TGTGCCATCCCCGATAGAGCGGGAGGGAATAATGAGCAGTTCTTC
TRBV9,TRBD1,-,TRBJ1-6,CASSPGVGTGLSPLHF,TGTGCCAGCAGCCCAGGCGTCGGGACAGGGTTGTCACCCCTCCACTTT
TRBV5-4,TRBD1,-,TRBJ2-7,CASAPRPGTGNEQYF,TGTGCCAGCGCACCTCGCCCCGGGACAGGGAACGAGCAGTACTTC
TRBV7-9,-,few,TRBJ2-2,CASTLDSNTGELFF,TGTGCCAGCACCCTAGACAGCAACACCGGGGAGCTGTTTTTT
TRBV2,-,-,TRBJ1-2,CASSDGQLGYGYTF,TGTGCCAGCAGTGATGGACAACTCGGCTATGGCTACACCTTC
TRBV7-8,TRBD1,-,TRBJ1-1,CASSGQGSGNTEAFF,TGTGCCAGCAGTGGACAGGGGTCGGGCAACACTGAAGCTTTCTTT
TRBV9,-,-,TRBJ1-3,CASSVSGEGTIYF,TGTGCCAGCAGCGTCTCTGGAGAGGGCACCATATATTTT
TRBV5-1,-,once,TRBJ2-7,CASSHLAGGPYEQYF,TGCGCCAGCAGTCATTTGGCGGGCGGACCCTACGAGCAGTACTTC
TRBV7-9,-,-,TRBJ2-1,CASSLDRVSPYNEQFF,TGTGCCAGCAGCTTAGACAGGGTGAGTCCCTACAATGAGCAGTTCTTC
TRBV6-2/TRBV6-3,TRBD1,-,TRBJ1-4,CASSYGDSGEKLFF,TGTGCCAGCAGTTACGGGGACAGTGGAGAAAAACTGTTTTTT
TRBV6-5,-,-,TRBJ1-2,CATKGGGYSYGYTF,TGTGCCACCAAGGGAGGGGGGTATAGCTATGGCTACACCTTC